The clone carrying this TCR beta chain was counted ten times or more. Time point of the sample: sample taken at primary tumor resection. No cell sorting; template was whole RNA from tumor, lung tissue or PBMC. This sample was included in a study of spatial heterogeneity in lung cancer. Study at large: The library had UMIs, and each TCR and UMI pair averaged more than ten raw reads.

This CDR3 spans 10 amino acids. Germline V lookup: CDR1 DFQATT, CDR2 SNEGSKA (reference sequence). The study tagged each TCR cDNA molecule with a unique molecular identifier. One entry per CDR3 protein results from TCRdb running MiXCR on the 5' RACE reads. The sample has roughly 50,000 distinct CDR3 sequences, about 7.4% seen once; the top ten hold approximately 13%. This material consisted of PBMCs, taken at surgery. The receptor was isolated from a female donor with early-stage non-small cell lung cancer. The chain links TRBV20-1 to TRBJ1-6; D is undetermined. The DNA for the CDR3 is TGCAGCTTTTACATGTCACCCCTCCACTTT. Amino acid sequence: CSFYMSPLHF.